The 23 T cell receptor beta chains presented below share a single source sample, sequenced in a study of cytomegalovirus exposure and HLA in healthy donors. The PCR used 60 Vbeta and 13 Jbeta primers. TCRdb's table, derived via immunoSEQ multiplex PCR, lists solely in-frame clones and lacks some. The sample contains approximately 190,000 clones, roughly 87% of which appear only once. The sequencing sample was made of PBMCs. These TCRs come from a boy aged 2-9 years in good health and CMV-seronegative.

V is TRBV28 and J is TRBJ2-1; D perhaps matches TRBD1 (5 bases). The V and J ends lost 8 bases and 0 bases respectively, with 14 bases between them. Germline CDR1 reads MDHEN; CDR2 reads SYDVKM. The CDR3 runs to 15 residues. The CDR3 reads CASGKGGASYNEQFF. The CDR3 region has the DNA TGTGCCAGCGGTAAGGGTGGGGCCTCCTACAATGAGCAGTTCTTC.

This clone was observed a few times. The rearrangement joins TRBV6-1 to TRBJ1-2; D unclear. The CDR3 consists of 11 residues. V dropped 7 bases and J dropped 0 bases, with 3 bases sitting between them. Germline V gene lookup returns CDR1 MNHNS and CDR2 SASEGT. CDR3 residues: CASTANYGYTF. CDR3 DNA sequence: TGTGCCAGCACCGCTAACTATGGCTACACCTTC.

The chain joins TRBV5-4 to TRBJ2-1; TRBD1 matches at 11 bases. The ends lost 0 bases at V and 5 bases at J; junction bases unmatched: 1. The CDR3 sequence is 15 residues long. Per the germline V gene, CDR1 is SGHNT and CDR2 is YYREEE (reference sequence). CDR3 sequence: CASSLGGQGDNEQFF. CDR3 DNA: TGTGCCAGCAGCTTGGGGGGACAGGGGGACAATGAGCAGTTCTTC.

This chain joins TRBV7-6 and TRBJ2-1, with D possibly matching TRBD2 (6 bases). In germline, CDR1 is SGHVS, CDR2 FNYEAQ. V was cut by 6 bases and J by 10 bases, with 16 bases left in between. This CDR3 is 13 amino acids long. CDR3 loop: CASSYEGLREQFF. Written as DNA, the CDR3 is TGTGCCAGCAGTTACGAGGGACTCCGGGAGCAGTTCTTC.

In DNA form, the CDR3 reads TGTGCCATCAGCCCTCTGGGGACAGGGGCAGGAAACACCATATATTTT. Translating it yields CAISPLGTGAGNTIYF. The chain combines TRBV10-3 with TRBJ1-3, with TRBD1 identical over 10 bases. Germline-derived CDR1 and CDR2 are ENHRY and SYGVKD. CDR3 length: 16 amino acids. The trim removed 6 bases at V and 4 bases at J, leaving 9 bases unmatched.

This clone was picked up one time. V is TRBV28 and J is TRBJ2-3; TRBD2 matches at 8 bases. From germline, CDR1 is MDHEN and CDR2 SYDVKM. The CDR3 has 14 amino acids. V gave up 5 bases and J gave up 1 base; unmatched junction bases: 2. The DNA for the CDR3 is TGTGCCAGCAGTCCGGGGGGGGGCACAGATACGCAGTATTTT. Translating it yields CASSPGGGTDTQYF.

As concerns this clone: Germline and junction disagree at one end, which may indicate a read error. The rearrangement joins TRBV7-9 to TRBJ2-7; TRBD1 matches at 10 bases. This CDR3 region has 15 residues. Germline-derived CDR1 and CDR2 are SEHNR and FQNEAQ (reference sequence). CDR3 nucleotide sequence: TGTTCCAGCAGCCCCGGGACAGGGGATTCTCTCGAGCAGTACTTC. The encoded protein is CSSSPGTGDSLEQYF.

V usage is TRBV4-1 and J usage is TRBJ2-2; D gene ambiguous. This CDR3 has 12 amino acids. The V gene's germline CDR1 is MGHRA and CDR2 YSYEKL. Trimming removed 10 bases from V and 4 bases from J, with 10 bases in between. The CDR3 nucleotides are TGCGCCACCTTAACTGGCACCGGGGAGCTGTTTTTT. Translation: CATLTGTGELFF.

The chain recombines TRBV11-2 with TRBJ2-2; TRBD2 agrees at 11 bases. The CDR3 covers 15 residues. After removal of 6 bases from V and 6 bases from J, the junction contained 6 bases not matched to a gene. Germline-derived CDR1 and CDR2 are SGHAT and FQNNGV. CDR3 in amino acids: CASRNTSGRPGELFF. The CDR3 DNA sequence: TGTGCCAGCAGAAATACTAGCGGGAGACCCGGGGAGCTGTTTTTT. Variable domain in full (rest from reference TRBV11-2 and TRBJ2-2): EAGVAQSPRYKIIEKRQSVAFWCNPISGHATLYWYQQILGQGPKLLIQFQNNGVVDDSQLPKDRFSAERLKGVDSTLKIQPAKLEDSAVYLCASRNTSGRPGELFFGEGSRLTVL.

CDR3 protein: CSVALAGVNLNEQFF. The CDR3 DNA reads as TGCAGCGTTGCACTAGCGGGGGTAAACCTCAATGAGCAGTTCTTC. The rearrangement links TRBV29-1 to TRBJ2-1; 11 nucleotides match TRBD2. Trimming at V came to 4 bases and at J to 6 bases, leaving 8 bases not matched to a gene. Germline V gene data show CDR1 as SQVTM and CDR2 as ANQGSEA. The CDR3 totals 15 residues.

CDR3 bases: TGCGCCAGCAGCTTTTGGAGGGGAGACTCTGGGGCCAACGTCCTGACTTTC. Its translation is CASSFWRGDSGANVLTF. J is TRBJ2-6 and V is TRBV5-1; tentatively, D is TRBD2 (6 bases). The CDR3 sequence is 17 residues long. With 2 bases removed from V and 0 bases from J, the gap between germline ends came to 12 bases. Germline lookup yields CDR1 SGHRS and CDR2 YFSETQ.

This clone was counted a few times. The rearrangement links TRBV6-1 to TRBJ1-3; a possible D gene is TRBD1 (5 bases). V lost 4 bases to trimming and J lost 3 bases, with 16 bases between them. CDR1 and CDR2 (germline): MNHNS, SASEGT. The CDR3 runs 16 residues. CDR3 protein: CASSAVVGGNGNTIYF. The CDR3, as DNA: TGTGCCAGCAGTGCGGTAGTTGGGGGGAATGGAAACACCATATATTTT.

This sequence joins TRBV9 and TRBJ1-2; D not resolved. The CDR3 totals 12 residues. V lost 7 bases to trimming and J lost 4 bases, with 11 bases between them. Germline CDR1 and CDR2: SGDLS and YYNGEE. DNA of the CDR3: TGTGCCAGCGTAGATCGTCGCTATGGCTACACCTTC. Translating it yields CASVDRRYGYTF.

This chain connects TRBV28 to TRBJ1-2; tentatively, D is TRBD1 (6 bases). This CDR3 comprises 16 residues. The ends were cut back, 10 bases at V and 0 bases at J, with 21 bases in the middle. Germline V gives CDR1 MDHEN, CDR2 SYDVKM. CDR3 DNA: TGTGCCACCATGAAACCCAGGGGAAGGGCTAACTATGGCTACACCTTC. This translates into CATMKPRGRANYGYTF.

This chain links TRBV14 with TRBJ1-1; a possible D gene is TRBD1 (6 bases). The germline V gene has CDR1 SGHDN and CDR2 FVKESK. V dropped 0 bases and J dropped 4 bases, with 21 bases sitting between them. This CDR3 is 18 amino acids long. The chain's CDR3 is CASSQDARGGGLITEAFF. CDR3 nucleotide sequence: TGTGCCAGCAGCCAAGACGCCCGAGGGGGGGGGCTTATCACTGAAGCTTTCTTT. Using reference TRBV14 and TRBJ1-1 for the parts outside the CDR3, the full variable domain is EAGVTQFPSHSVIEKGQTVTLRCDPISGHDNLYWYRRVMGKEIKFLLHFVKESKQDESGMPNNRFLAERTGGTYSTLKVQPAELEDSGVYFCASSQDARGGGLITEAFFGQGTRLTVV.

The gene calls are TRBV6-4 and TRBJ2-5; 8 nucleotides match TRBD2. With 5 bases clipped from V and 1 base from J, the junction kept 6 bases outside the gene matches. This CDR3 contains 15 residues. Germline CDR1 MRHNA, CDR2 SNTAGT. As DNA, the CDR3 is TGTGCCAGCAGTCAGCGGGGGCAACCCCAAGAGACCCAGTACTTC. Amino acid sequence: CASSQRGQPQETQYF.

The chain combines TRBV7-2 with TRBJ2-7; D is ambiguous. This CDR3 spans 13 amino acids. The V end was cut by 1 base, the J end by 3 bases, with 7 bases between. Germline CDR1 reads SGHTA; CDR2 reads FQGNSA. As DNA, the CDR3 is TGTGCCAGCAGCTTAGTGATGAGCTACGAGCAGTACTTC. Translating it yields CASSLVMSYEQYF.

The chain recombines TRBV6-1 with TRBJ2-1; possibly TRBD2 for D (5 bases). The CDR3 runs to 15 residues. The germline gives CDR1 MNHNS, CDR2 SASEGT. Trimming took 0 bases from V and 10 from J, leaving 16 bases between them. The CDR3 bases are TGTGCCAGCAGTGAAGCGCTTCGAGGAGGCAGGGAGCAGTTCTTC. Translation gives CASSEALRGGREQFF.

The J gene is TRBJ2-7, the V gene TRBV11-2; 15 positions match TRBD2. From germline, CDR1 is SGHAT and CDR2 FQNNGV. This CDR3 spans 18 amino acids. V shed 1 base, J shed 0 bases, and the junction held 4 bases outside the gene matches. DNA for the CDR3: TGTGCCAGCAGCTTAGTAGGGACTAGCGGGGGGAGCTCCTACGAGCAGTACTTC. Translating gives CASSLVGTSGGSSYEQYF.

With respect to this clone: One end of the junction fails to match germline, which may point to a read error. The chain joins TRBV25-1 to TRBJ2-1, with 8 positions matching TRBD1. Germline loops: CDR1 MGHDK, CDR2 SYGVNS. This CDR3 contains 12 residues. The CDR3 DNA follows: TGTGCCAGCAGTGATTTAATGACAGGGGCGATCTTC. Residues: CASSDLMTGAIF.

The chain links TRBV27 to TRBJ1-5; 9 nucleotides agree with TRBD1. The junction had 7 bases not matched to a gene; V was cut back by 5 bases and J by 2 bases. This CDR3 is 16 amino acids long. The germline V gene has CDR1 MNHEY and CDR2 SMNVEV (reference sequence). The CDR3 coding sequence is TGTGCCAGCAGTCCCTGGACAGGGGAAGGCAATCAGCCCCAGCATTTT. Protein product: CASSPWTGEGNQPQHF.

This clone came up once. This chain links TRBV5-8 with TRBJ1-6, with 9 bases fitting TRBD1. CDR3 size: 15 residues. The junction had 5 bases not matched to a gene; V was cut back by 0 bases and J by 10 bases. Looked up from germline, CDR1 is SGHTS and CDR2 is YDEGEE. The CDR3 loop is CASSLGGTGRSPLHF. For the CDR3, the DNA is TGTGCCAGCAGCTTGGGAGGGACAGGGCGCTCACCCCTCCACTTT. Variable domain in full (rest from reference TRBV5-8 and TRBJ1-6): EAGVTQSPTHLIKTRGQQATLRCSPISGHTSVYWYQQALGLGLQFLLWYDEGEERNRGNFPPRFSGRQFPNYSSELNVNALELEDSALYLCASSLGGTGRSPLHFGNGTRLTVT.

A few counts support this clone. The V and J genes are TRBV30 and TRBJ2-3, with TRBD2 matching 7 bases. This CDR3 is 15 amino acids long. The germline gives CDR1 GTSNPN, CDR2 SVGIG (reference sequence). The V and J ends lost 0 bases and 1 base, in that order; junction bases with no gene match: 4. The CDR3 DNA follows: TGTGCCTGGAGTGTCAAAGCGGGGCGCACAGATACGCAGTATTTT. Protein sequence: CAWSVKAGRTDTQYF.